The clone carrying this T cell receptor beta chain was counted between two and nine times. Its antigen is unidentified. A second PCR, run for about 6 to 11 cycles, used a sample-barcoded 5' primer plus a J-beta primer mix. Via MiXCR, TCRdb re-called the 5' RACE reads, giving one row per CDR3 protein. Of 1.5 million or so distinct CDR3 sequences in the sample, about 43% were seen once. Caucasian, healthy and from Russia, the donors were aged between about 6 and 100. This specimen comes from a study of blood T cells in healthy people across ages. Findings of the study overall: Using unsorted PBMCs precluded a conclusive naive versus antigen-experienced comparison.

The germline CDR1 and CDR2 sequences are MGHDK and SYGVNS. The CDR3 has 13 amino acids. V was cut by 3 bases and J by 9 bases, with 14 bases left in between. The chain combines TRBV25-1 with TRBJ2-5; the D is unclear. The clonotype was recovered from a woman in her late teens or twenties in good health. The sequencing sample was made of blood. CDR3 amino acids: CASSDPSLEPQYF. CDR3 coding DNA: TGTGCCAGCAGTGATCCCTCTTTGGAGCCCCAGTACTTC.